This T cell receptor (beta chain) was observed in a study of CD8 T cells in Susac syndrome. Random-hexamer reverse transcription was applied to about 0.5 to 1 ug RNA. TCRdb analysed the immunoSEQ multiplex PCR reads with MiXCR anew, one entry per CDR3 protein. The sample has roughly 120,000 distinct CDR3 sequences; more than 85% are singletons. The CDR3 has 13 residues. Germline V gene lookup returns CDR1 MDHEN and CDR2 SYDVKM. Trimming took off 3 bases at V and 13 bases at J, with 13 bases between the two ends. The sequenced sample was CD8+ T cells from PBMCs. This TCR was recovered from a human donor with multiple sclerosis. The rearrangement links TRBV28 to TRBJ1-6; D remains ambiguous. The CDR3: CASSFEVHVPLHF. The CDR3 coding sequence is TGTGCCAGCAGTTTCGAGGTTCACGTTCCCCTCCACTTT.